Described below is a single T cell receptor beta chain sequence and its context. Libraries were prepared by immunoSEQ multiplex PCR; TCRdb keeps only in-frame clonotypes and omits some of them. The data hold about 770,000 clones, with 55% to 80% observed a single time. This sample is drawn from a study of shared clonotypes between healthy human individuals. The J segment lost 2 bases and the V segment lost 6 bases, leaving 7 bases of the junction unmatched. This CDR3 comprises 15 residues. CDR1 and CDR2 from the germline V gene are SGHTA and FQGTGA. The TCR sequence derives from a woman in her twenties or thirties in good health. The sample consisted of memory CD4+ T cells sorted from blood. The subset denotes: CD45RA-negative fraction. The chain is built from TRBV7-3 and TRBJ1-1; 9 positions agree with TRBD1. In DNA, the CDR3 is TGTGCCAGCAGGTGGGACAGGGTAAGCAACACTGAAGCTTTCTTT. Its translation is CASRWDRVSNTEAFF.